This entry is about one T cell receptor beta chain. The target of this receptor is not known. The input lacks base qualities; no much larger clone sits a single base away. The data stem from a study of radiation and T cells in renal cell carcinoma (TCRdb year 2020). Background for the entire study: The samples were obtained from a clinical trial, where primary renal cell carcinomas were treated with 15 Gy stereotactic body radiation therapy and then removed by nephrectomy 4 weeks afterward. In total, 50 or so samples underwent TCR beta sequencing: approximately 25 tumors plus 27 peripheral blood samples. In the approximately 58 samples combined, 4,016,671 unique CDR3 nucleotide sequences were found, encoding roughly 2,500,000 unique CDR3 amino acid sequences.

The sample's time point, from its label and the paper: blood 2 weeks post-SBRT. The label giving this sample's treatment or condition can be read as: 15 Gy SBRT to primary tumor, nephrectomy 4 weeks later. To follow tumor-enriched clonotypes, peripheral blood was collected serially from radiation-treated patients at baseline and again at 2 weeks and 4 weeks after SBRT. All patients had renal cell carcinoma with clear cell pathology. Genomic DNA for TCR sequencing was prepared using the QIAamp DNA Blood Mini Kit (Qiagen). Only samples passing all quality control checks were included in the analyses. The paper's findings and limits, for the study overall: Because no pretreatment tumor biopsies were available, whether clonotypes were present in the tumor at baseline could not be determined. The single-armed trial design could not address effects of radiation dose or scheduling on the TCR repertoire. In blood, the top tumor clonotypes increased from baseline to 2 weeks after radiation and then shrank by 4 weeks, which suggests a temporary expansion of tumor-resident clones. Changes in the blood repertoire were not tracked past 4 weeks after treatment.

CDR1 and CDR2 are drawn from the germline V gene: SGHDT, YYEEEE. The CDR3, from cysteine to phenylalanine, totals 14 residues. Only the CDR3 DNA stays, 42 bases, in frame from base 1. The V and J ends are trimmed by 2 bases and 4 bases, leaving 12 bases between them. Following the manufacturer's recommendations, the immunoSEQ kit was used to generate TCR beta libraries from genomic DNA. Library preparation used a first multiplex PCR with proprietary primers, then a second PCR adding unique barcodes, with bead cleanups after each round. A positive control reaction and a negative control reaction, both provided in the kit, were run with every batch of samples. The final libraries were assessed on an Agilent 4200 TapeStation D1000 ScreenTape, pooled by volume, and quantified by qPCR. Sequencing ran on an Illumina NextSeq500 with a MidOutput 150-cycle cartridge, using 156 Read1 and 15 Index1 cycles with kit custom primers. The pooled library was loaded at approximately 1 pM, with a 20% PhiX control spiked in. In the source study's methods: Vendor-processed data were analyzed in R, and a clonotype was defined as all T cells sharing the same CDR3 nucleotide sequence. In the clone abundance analyses, frequencies were normalized to the 10,000 most abundant clones in each sample. Public T cell clones, averaging fewer than five per sample, were removed before analysis. A difference in abundance of at least 32-fold between compartments was used to define tumor-enriched and baseline blood-enriched clonotypes. A beta-binomial differential abundance model was used to identify clonotypes that expanded or contracted between blood time points. Similarity between tumor and blood repertoires was quantified using the Baroni-Urbani and Buser coefficient, and groups were compared with two-tailed Wilcoxon tests in R. Here the immuneACCESS table is served through TCRdb, limited to in-frame sequences with V and J called. Missing clones are a known gap in these copies; in checked studies unresolved V genes cover under half, and the rest lacks a known reason. V, J and clone size are those of that table, while D and trimming were read from the DNA. This sample is represented by around 86,000 clones; 65% to 90% of them were singletons. In total, the top ten clones hold 20% to 25% of the sample.

The specimen was blood, collected from a patient whose treatment included radiotherapy and nephrectomy. The sequence was collected from a woman aged 45-65 years with renal cell carcinoma. The chain employs TRBV5-6 and TRBJ1-1; TRBD1 might be the D gene, on 6 matching bases. The nucleotides read TGTGCCAGCAGCTTACCAACAGGGATCACTGAAGCTTTCTTT. Protein translation: CASSLPTGITEAFF. Outside the CDR3, residues come from the reference TRBV5-6 and TRBJ1-1 proteins, so the full variable domain is: DAGVTQSPTHLIKTRGQQVTLRCSPKSGHDTVSWYQQALGQGPQFIFQYYEEEERQRGNFPDRFSGHQFPNYSSELNVNALLLGDSALYLCASSLPTGITEAFFGQGTRLTVV.